This T cell receptor beta chain was profiled in a study of T cell changes during pregnancy in multiple sclerosis. Sequenced by immunoSEQ multiplex PCR; TCRdb stores in-frame clones only, minus some. There are 30,000 to 40,000 clones in the sample; around nine tenths occur only once, and around 0.7% lies in the top ten. Germline V gives CDR1 SGHVS, CDR2 FQNEAQ. The CDR3 contains 16 residues. V gave up 5 bases and J gave up 2 bases, with 17 bases separating them. The sequencing used CD4+ T cells from peripheral blood mononuclear cells, collected in the second trimester of pregnancy. This chain links TRBV7-8 with TRBJ2-3; D perhaps matches TRBD2 (6 bases). The TCR sequence derives from a female donor in good health, enrolled as a control in a pregnancy study. The CDR3 loop reads CASSPGGARFTDTQYF. Here the CDR3 DNA reads TGTGCCAGCAGCCCCGGGGGTGCGAGATTCACAGATACGCAGTATTTT. The variable domain in full, completed from reference TRBV7-8 and TRBJ2-3, reads GAGVSQSPRYKVAKRGQDVALRCDPISGHVSLFWYQQALGQGPEFLTYFQNEAQLDKSGLPSDRFFAERPEGSVSTLKIQRTQQEDSAVYLCASSPGGARFTDTQYFGPGTRLTVL.